The sequence of this T cell receptor beta chain was determined in a study of cytomegalovirus exposure and HLA in healthy donors. Notes on the study in general: In vitro data verified three CMV-associated chains as specific for CMV antigens. Later analysis identified a missense DCLRE1C variant that was linked to TCR beta V- and J-gene trimming.

PCR used 60 Vbeta primers and 13 Jbeta primers. Some clones are missing from TCRdb's copy, which holds only in-frame ones; the method was immunoSEQ multiplex PCR. The sample shows under 150,000 clones, 70% to 85% of them seen only once. After removal of 5 bases from V and 6 bases from J, the junction contained 18 bases not matched to a gene. Germline assignment: CDR1 SGHTA and CDR2 FQGNSA. The CDR3 spans 18 residues. As to this clone: Its antigen is undetermined.

V is TRBV7-2 and J is TRBJ1-2; TRBD1 matches at 10 bases. What was sequenced was PBMCs. The source of this sequence is a woman between 18 and 30 years old in good health and CMV-seronegative. As DNA, the CDR3 is TGTGCCAGCAGCCCGGCTCGACAGGGGGCATTTTGGGGGAATGGCTACACCTTC. This codes for CASSPARQGAFWGNGYTF.